The clone carrying this TCR beta chain showed up many times. Its antigen is as yet unknown. This sample is drawn from a study of early T cells in non-severe SARS-CoV-2 infection. In the study overall: RNA in bulk from unsorted whole blood was sequenced, and chains were unpaired. Findings and limits, study-wide: Anti-spike CD8 specificities were favored by VDJdb matching, whose results missed private and CD4 specificities.

The TCR library protocol attached unique molecular identifiers to the individual cDNA molecules. TCRdb recomputed calls from the 5' RACE reads with MiXCR, one row per CDR3 protein. The data hold fewer than 120,000 distinct CDR3 sequences, with over 9.5% observed a single time. This TCR came from an adult who was a healthcare worker with PCR-confirmed SARS-CoV-2 infection or an uninfected control (not recorded which). The material was whole blood, obtained at baseline.

The DNA for the CDR3 is TGTGCCAGCAGTTACCCCAATGAGCAGTTCTTC. Amino acids: CASSYPNEQFF. The V gene is TRBV6-2 or TRBV6-3, the J gene TRBJ2-1; D unclear. The length of the CDR3 is 11 residues. CDR1 and CDR2 from the germline V gene are MNHEY and SVGEGT. V lost 2 bases and J lost 6, with 2 bases in between.